A selection of T cell receptor beta chains follows, all from one sample in a study of blood T cell repertoires in COVID-19. TCRdb keeps only in-frame clones here, not all; method: immunoSEQ multiplex PCR. The sample lists some 220,000 clones; around 90% were seen once. Sample: peripheral blood. The receptor source for this set is a man aged 25 to 40 with COVID-19, enrolled during active disease. Both conserved end residues are part of each CDR3. The D gene is left open where the match is weak.

J gene,D gene,V gene,CDR3 DNA,CDR3 protein
TRBJ2-3,.,TRBV4-2,TGTGCCAGCAGCCACGCGCTGAGCACAGATACGCAGTATTTT,CASSHALSTDTQYF
TRBJ1-5,.,TRBV13,TGTGCCAGCAGCTTAGGAGGGCCCAGGGGCAATCAGCCCCAGCATTTT,CASSLGGPRGNQPQHF
TRBJ2-7,TRBD1,TRBV30,TGTGCCTGGCTCGGGACAGGGAGTTCGGAAGAGCAGTACTTC,CAWLGTGSSEEQYF
TRBJ1-2,TRBD1,TRBV6-1,TGTGCCAGCAGTGATGGGACAGGGGGTTTTTTTGTTGGGGCCCTCTATGGCTACACCTTC,CASSDGTGGFFVGALYGYTF
TRBJ2-3,.,TRBV10-1,TGCGCCAGCAGTGAAAATAGCGGTTACACAGATACGCAGTATTTT,CASSENSGYTDTQYF
TRBJ1-1,.,TRBV19,TGTGCCAGTAGTAACCCTCCCGCGGGTATAGGAGCTTTCTTT,CASSNPPAGIGAFF
TRBJ1-3,TRBD1,TRBV2,TGTGCCAGCAGCGCCGGACAGGGGGGGGGAAACACCATATATTTT,CASSAGQGGGNTIYF
TRBJ2-2,.,TRBV19,TGTGCCAGTAGCCTTTGGGGCTTGTACACCGGGGAGCTGTTTTTT,CASSLWGLYTGELFF
TRBJ1-2,.,TRBV6-5,TGTGCCAGCACCCTGCGGGGGTTGGACAGAGATGGCTACACCTTC,CASTLRGLDRDGYTF
TRBJ2-1,TRBD1,TRBV10-1,TGCGCCAGCAGTAGCGGACAGGGTGGTGAGCAGTTCTTC,CASSSGQGGEQFF
TRBJ1-3,.,TRBV5-1,TGCGCCAGCAGCTTACTCTCTGGAAACACCATATATTTT,CASSLLSGNTIYF